Listed below are T cell receptor beta chains from one sample, sequenced in a study of blood T cell repertoires in COVID-19. This table comes from immunoSEQ multiplex PCR, and its TCRdb copy is limited to in-frame clones, with some not included. The table has tens of thousands of clones, 84% seen once. Sequencing used peripheral blood. The receptors were gathered from a man in his forties with acute or convalescent COVID-19. CDR3s include the opening cysteine and the closing phenylalanine or tryptophan. Each record gives: clone size, D gene, J gene, V gene, CDR3 protein, CDR3 DNA. D genes are given only for firm matches. Not every row has a clone size; where given, it reads once, few, many or a size class.

>few|-|TRBJ1-1|TRBV5-1
CASSFHMNTEAFF
TGCGCCAGCAGCTTCCACATGAACACTGAAGCTTTCTTT
>-|TRBD2|TRBJ2-1|TRBV2
CASMGLAGFDEQFF
TGTGCCAGCATGGGACTAGCGGGATTTGATGAGCAGTTCTTC
>-|-|TRBJ1-5|TRBV6-1
CASSENGNQPQHF
TGTGCCAGCAGTGAGAACGGGAATCAGCCCCAGCATTTT
>once|TRBD2|TRBJ2-7|TRBV13
CASSPRRRTSGSYEQYF
TGTGCCAGCAGCCCTCGACGACGGACTAGCGGTTCCTACGAGCAGTACTTC
>-|-|TRBJ1-1|TRBV6-1
CASSEGRGFEAFF
TGTGCCAGCAGTGAAGGGAGAGGGTTCGAAGCTTTCTTT
>-|TRBD2|TRBJ2-5|TRBV30
CAWSVLAGGETQYF
TGTGCCTGGAGTGTACTAGCGGGGGGTGAGACCCAGTACTTC
>-|-|TRBJ1-1|TRBV18
CASSPKLHTEAFF
TGTGCCAGCTCACCAAAGCTTCACACTGAAGCTTTCTTT
>-|-|TRBJ1-1|TRBV6-1
CASSDRGMNTEAFF
TGTGCCAGCAGTGACAGGGGTATGAACACTGAAGCTTTCTTT
>-|TRBD1|TRBJ2-3|TRBV5-1
CASSSGTGETDTQYF
TGCGCCAGCAGCTCCGGGACAGGGGAGACAGATACGCAGTATTTT
>-|TRBD1|TRBJ1-2|TRBV24-1
CATSDSGQSNYGYTF
TGTGCCACCAGTGATTCGGGACAGTCTAACTATGGCTACACCTTC
>-|TRBD1|TRBJ1-5|TRBV7-9
CASSQGAGNNQPQHF
TGTGCCAGCAGCCAGGGGGCAGGGAACAATCAGCCCCAGCATTTT
>-|-|TRBJ1-6|TRBV5-1
CASSLVSENSPLHF
TGCGCCAGCAGCTTGGTCTCAGAAAATTCACCCCTCCACTTT
>-|TRBD2|TRBJ2-5|TRBV25-1
CASSEGGLGLEETQYF
TGTGCCAGCAGTGAAGGGGGACTAGGATTGGAAGAGACCCAGTACTTC
>-|TRBD2|TRBJ2-1|TRBV6-5
CASSYGGDGLQFF
TGTGCCAGCAGTTACGGGGGGGACGGGCTGCAGTTCTTC
>few|TRBD2|TRBJ2-7|TRBV15
CATSRDLASGTSEQYF
TGTGCCACCAGCAGAGATCTGGCTAGCGGGACATCCGAGCAGTACTTC
>-|-|TRBJ2-1|TRBV5-1
CASSLAAGLYNEQFF
TGCGCCAGCAGCTTGGCGGCGGGCCTCTACAATGAGCAGTTCTTC
>-|-|TRBJ1-2|TRBV5-1
CASSKQSYGYTF
TGCGCCAGCAGCAAACAGTCGTATGGCTACACCTTC
>-|-|TRBJ1-1|TRBV6-5
CASSDTGNTEAFF
TGTGCCAGCAGCGACACAGGAAACACTGAAGCTTTCTTT
>-|-|TRBJ2-7|TRBV19
CASTSASYEQYF
TGTGCCAGTACTAGCGCGTCCTACGAGCAGTACTTC
>few|-|TRBJ1-2|TRBV6-5
CASSYGAGGYYGYTF
TGTGCCAGCAGTTACGGGGCGGGGGGCTACTATGGCTACACCTTC
>-|-|TRBJ1-2|TRBV5-4
CASSTGVSSNYGYTF
TGTGCCAGCAGCACCGGGGTTAGTTCTAACTATGGCTACACCTTC
>-|TRBD2|TRBJ2-1|TRBV7-3
CASSLTLREVEFF
TGTGCCAGCAGCTTAACGCTTCGGGAGGTCGAGTTCTTC
>-|-|TRBJ2-7|TRBV21-1
CASSRGRASYEQYF
TGTGCCAGCAGTCGGGGGAGGGCTTCCTACGAGCAGTACTTC
>-|-|TRBJ1-5|TRBV20-1
CSASSRDNQPQHF
TGCAGTGCTAGTTCCAGGGATAATCAGCCCCAGCATTTT
>-|TRBD1|TRBJ2-7|TRBV18
CASSPGTETYEQYF
TGTGCCAGCTCACCTGGGACAGAGACCTACGAGCAGTACTTC
>-|-|TRBJ1-4|TRBV5-5
CASSARTPGGEKLFF
TGTGCCAGCAGCGCTCGCACGCCGGGGGGTGAAAAACTGTTTTTT
>-|-|TRBJ2-7|TRBV6-5
CASWSGGGFSYEQYF
TGTGCCAGCTGGAGCGGAGGAGGATTTTCCTACGAGCAGTACTTC
>-|TRBD1|TRBJ1-2|TRBV19
CASTGDRVDYGYTF
TGTGCCAGTACCGGGGACAGGGTGGACTATGGCTACACCTTC
>-|TRBD1|TRBJ1-1|TRBV5-6
CASRHRGLWSEAFF
TGTGCCAGCAGGCACAGGGGGCTGTGGTCTGAAGCTTTCTTT
>-|-|TRBJ2-1|TRBV2
CASSGVGDEQFF
TGTGCCAGCAGCGGAGTCGGGGATGAGCAGTTCTTC
>-|TRBD2|TRBJ2-1|TRBV30
CALERIRTSSYNEQFF
TGTGCCTTGGAGAGGATCAGGACTAGCTCCTACAATGAGCAGTTCTTC
>-|TRBD1|TRBJ1-6|TRBV11-2
CASTDRGVYNSPLHF
TGTGCCAGCACAGACAGGGGGGTCTATAATTCACCCCTCCACTTT
>few|-|TRBJ1-5|TRBV19
CASSPRAYQPQHF
TGTGCCAGTAGTCCGAGGGCATATCAGCCCCAGCATTTT